The source of this T cell receptor beta chain is a study of CD4 T cells in relation to SARS-CoV-2 and coronaviruses. Study summary: ViraFEST: roughly ten-day antigen culture of PBMCs, then TCR beta CDR3 sequencing. The negative reference was HIV-1 Nef peptide pool or peptide-free culture. The HLA restriction of the shared crossreactive spike epitopes was mapped.

Sequencing used immunoSEQ multiplex PCR; TCRdb keeps in-frame clones, though not all of them. This repertoire shows under 20,000 clones, roughly four fifths found once; its top ten account for 20% to 25%. In the case of this clone: What it binds is unknown.

Germline V gives CDR1 KGHSH, CDR2 LQKENI. The CDR3 length is 15 residues. J lost 5 bases, V lost 6 bases, and 11 bases had no gene match. The unexposed donors gave CD4+ T cells in about 2011-2019, prior to COVID-19. CD4+ T cells were isolated from the cells after less than 13 days of culture. The chain is built from TRBV18 and TRBJ2-7; 9 nucleotides line up with TRBD1. This TCR was recovered from a human donor in good health. Sample: CD4+ T cells from PBMCs, cultured in vitro. CDR3 DNA: TGTGCCAGCTCCCCTAGGACAGGGGAGAAGAACGAGCAGTACTTC. This gives the protein CASSPRTGEKNEQYF. Drawing the rest from reference TRBV18 and TRBJ2-7, the complete variable domain is NAGVMQNPRHLVRRRGQEARLRCSPMKGHSHVYWYRQLPEEGLKFMVYLQKENIIDESGMPKERFSAEFPKEGPSILRIQQVVRGDSAAYFCASSPRTGEKNEQYFGPGTRLTVT.